This is a list of T cell receptor beta chains from one sample in a study of radiation and T cells in renal cell carcinoma. Only in-frame clones appear in the TCRdb table, and some are missing; sequencing was by immunoSEQ multiplex PCR. The sample has about 16,000 clones; 50% are singletons. The source was tumor tissue, collected from a patient whose treatment included radiotherapy and nephrectomy. These receptors originate from a woman aged 60-75 years with renal cell carcinoma. The CDR3 runs from the conserved cysteine through the conserved F or W. The D gene is left open where the match is weak. Size is stated for part of the rows, as once, few or many counts, or as a class when the clone is expanded.

CDR3 DNA: TGTGCCAGCAAGGGCCCAGGGGCGAACACCGGGGAGCTGTTTTTT
CDR3 protein: CASKGPGANTGELFF
D gene: NA
clone size: NA
V gene: TRBV2
J gene: TRBJ2-2

CDR3 DNA: TGTGCCAGCCTCGGCAGGGGCGGATATGGCTACACCTTC
CDR3 protein: CASLGRGGYGYTF
D gene: NA
clone size: NA
V gene: TRBV2
J gene: TRBJ1-2

CDR3 DNA: TGTGCCAGCATGGACAGCTCTGGAAACACCATATATTTT
CDR3 protein: CASMDSSGNTIYF
D gene: NA
clone size: few
V gene: TRBV27
J gene: TRBJ1-3

CDR3 DNA: TGTGCCAGCAGTCCCAGGGACCGCTCTGGAAACACCATATATTTT
CDR3 protein: CASSPRDRSGNTIYF
D gene: NA
clone size: few
V gene: TRBV6-1
J gene: TRBJ1-3

CDR3 DNA: TGTGCCAGCAGCATAGCGGACGAGCAGTACTTC
CDR3 protein: CASSIADEQYF
D gene: NA
clone size: few
V gene: TRBV7-2
J gene: TRBJ2-7

CDR3 DNA: TGTGCCAGCAGCGTAGGATGGGGAACGACCTACAATGAGCAGTTCTTC
CDR3 protein: CASSVGWGTTYNEQFF
D gene: NA
clone size: few
V gene: TRBV9
J gene: TRBJ2-1

CDR3 DNA: TGTGCCAGCAGCCCCGCCCCTAACTATGGCTACACCTTC
CDR3 protein: CASSPAPNYGYTF
D gene: NA
clone size: NA
V gene: TRBV7-8
J gene: TRBJ1-2

CDR3 DNA: TGTGCCAGCAGCGACTTACAGGGGGGAAAGGAAAAACTGTTTTTT
CDR3 protein: CASSDLQGGKEKLFF
D gene: TRBD1
clone size: NA
V gene: TRBV2
J gene: TRBJ1-4

CDR3 DNA: TGCAGCGTTGCCGCGGTGGGATCAACTAATGAAAAACTGTTTTTT
CDR3 protein: CSVAAVGSTNEKLFF
D gene: NA
clone size: NA
V gene: TRBV29-1
J gene: TRBJ1-4

CDR3 DNA: TGCGCCAGCAGTGAAGGGGGGAAGACCTACGAGCAGTACTTC
CDR3 protein: CASSEGGKTYEQYF
D gene: NA
clone size: many
V gene: TRBV10-1
J gene: TRBJ2-7

CDR3 DNA: TGTGCCAGCAGCGTTCAAGCGGGGCGTACCTACAATGAGCAGTTCTTC
CDR3 protein: CASSVQAGRTYNEQFF
D gene: TRBD2
clone size: NA
V gene: TRBV9
J gene: TRBJ2-1

CDR3 DNA: TGTGCCAGCAGTCGGACAGGGCCTCGTGAGCAGTTCTTC
CDR3 protein: CASSRTGPREQFF
D gene: TRBD1
clone size: NA
V gene: TRBV5-6
J gene: TRBJ2-1

CDR3 DNA: TGCGCCAGCAGCCCAGACACGGGGGGCTCTAAGGGGAATTCACCCCTCCACTTT
CDR3 protein: CASSPDTGGSKGNSPLHF
D gene: NA
clone size: NA
V gene: TRBV5-1
J gene: TRBJ1-6

CDR3 DNA: TGTGCCAGTAGTGCTCGAAGCTCTGGGGCCAACGTCCTGACTTTC
CDR3 protein: CASSARSSGANVLTF
D gene: NA
clone size: NA
V gene: TRBV19
J gene: TRBJ2-6

CDR3 DNA: TGTGCCAGCACCCCCGAGGCAGGGGCGAACACTGAAGCTTTCTTT
CDR3 protein: CASTPEAGANTEAFF
D gene: NA
clone size: NA
V gene: TRBV2
J gene: TRBJ1-1

CDR3 DNA: TGTGCCAGCGCGGGTCGTCAAGAGACCCAGTACTTC
CDR3 protein: CASAGRQETQYF
D gene: NA
clone size: once
V gene: TRBV7-6
J gene: TRBJ2-5

CDR3 DNA: TGTGCCAGTAGTATCTCTAGCGGGGCCCACAATGAGCAGTTCTTC
CDR3 protein: CASSISSGAHNEQFF
D gene: TRBD2
clone size: few
V gene: TRBV19
J gene: TRBJ2-1

CDR3 DNA: TGTGCCAGCAGCTTACCGGGGACACCTTCCTACGAGCAGTACTTC
CDR3 protein: CASSLPGTPSYEQYF
D gene: NA
clone size: few
V gene: TRBV13
J gene: TRBJ2-7

CDR3 DNA: TGCGCCAGCAGCTTGGCTAGCGGGAGTGTCTACGAGCAGTACTTC
CDR3 protein: CASSLASGSVYEQYF
D gene: TRBD2
clone size: NA
V gene: TRBV5-1
J gene: TRBJ2-7

CDR3 DNA: TGCGCCAGCAGTCCAGACGGGGGGTCCTACAATGAGCAGTTCTTC
CDR3 protein: CASSPDGGSYNEQFF
D gene: TRBD2
clone size: NA
V gene: TRBV5-1
J gene: TRBJ2-1

CDR3 DNA: TGTGCCAGCAGCGTCTCAGGGGTTCCCTATGGCTACACCTTC
CDR3 protein: CASSVSGVPYGYTF
D gene: NA
clone size: few
V gene: TRBV9
J gene: TRBJ1-2

CDR3 DNA: TGTGCCAGCAGTGCCGGACTAGCGGGGGGCCGTGACACAGATACGCAGTATTTT
CDR3 protein: CASSAGLAGGRDTDTQYF
D gene: TRBD2
clone size: few
V gene: TRBV6-1
J gene: TRBJ2-3

CDR3 DNA: TGTGCCAGCAGCTTTTACGGGGGGGCCCCCACCGGGGAGCTGTTTTTT
CDR3 protein: CASSFYGGAPTGELFF
D gene: TRBD2
clone size: NA
V gene: TRBV5-4
J gene: TRBJ2-2

CDR3 DNA: TGTGCCAGCAGCTTGGCCGGGGGCACCGGGGAGCTGTTTTTT
CDR3 protein: CASSLAGGTGELFF
D gene: NA
clone size: NA
V gene: TRBV5-5
J gene: TRBJ2-2

CDR3 DNA: TGTGCCAGCAGCGGATCTAGCGGGAGGGGCCAAGAGACCCAGTACTTC
CDR3 protein: CASSGSSGRGQETQYF
D gene: TRBD2
clone size: NA
V gene: TRBV9
J gene: TRBJ2-5

CDR3 DNA: TGTGCCAGCAGCTTACAGGGGGGTTCACCCCTCCACTTT
CDR3 protein: CASSLQGGSPLHF
D gene: TRBD1
clone size: few
V gene: TRBV5-6
J gene: TRBJ1-6

CDR3 DNA: TGTGCCAGTAGTATCCGACTAGCGGGGGGGCTTTCGTCGGGCACAGATACGCAGTATTTT
CDR3 protein: CASSIRLAGGLSSGTDTQYF
D gene: TRBD2
clone size: NA
V gene: TRBV19
J gene: TRBJ2-3

CDR3 DNA: TGTGCCAGCAGTGTAAAGTCCGGGACAGGGAACGGGGAGCTGTTTTTT
CDR3 protein: CASSVKSGTGNGELFF
D gene: TRBD1
clone size: NA
V gene: TRBV2
J gene: TRBJ2-2

CDR3 DNA: TGTGCCACCCGCGGGGACGATCTGCTCCAGCATTTT
CDR3 protein: CATRGDDLLQHF
D gene: NA
clone size: NA
V gene: TRBV2
J gene: TRBJ1-5

CDR3 DNA: TGTGCCAGTCGACCCCGACTAGCGCCTGCCGAGCAGTACTTC
CDR3 protein: CASRPRLAPAEQYF
D gene: TRBD2
clone size: NA
V gene: TRBV6-5
J gene: TRBJ2-7

CDR3 DNA: TGCGCCAGCAATATGAACACTGAAGCTTTCTTT
CDR3 protein: CASNMNTEAFF
D gene: NA
clone size: few
V gene: TRBV10-2
J gene: TRBJ1-1

CDR3 DNA: TGTGCCAGCAGAACGGGGGGGAACACTGAAGCTTTCTTT
CDR3 protein: CASRTGGNTEAFF
D gene: NA
clone size: few
V gene: TRBV7-2
J gene: TRBJ1-1

CDR3 DNA: TGTGCCACCAGCGGATACAGGGGCACTGAAGCTTTCTTT
CDR3 protein: CATSGYRGTEAFF
D gene: TRBD1
clone size: many
V gene: TRBV15
J gene: TRBJ1-1

CDR3 DNA: TGTGCCAGCATCGAAAACCAACCCCAAGAGACCCAGTACTTC
CDR3 protein: CASIENQPQETQYF
D gene: NA
clone size: NA
V gene: TRBV7-9
J gene: TRBJ2-5

CDR3 DNA: TGTGCCAGCAGTCGGGGACAGGTGATTATCTATGGCTACACCTTC
CDR3 protein: CASSRGQVIIYGYTF
D gene: TRBD1
clone size: NA
V gene: TRBV28
J gene: TRBJ1-2

CDR3 DNA: TGTGCCAGCAGTTACTCGGACAGGGGGCTGGCCGAGCAGTACTTC
CDR3 protein: CASSYSDRGLAEQYF
D gene: TRBD1
clone size: NA
V gene: TRBV6-5
J gene: TRBJ2-7

CDR3 DNA: TGTGCCAGCAGTTACGGGTTGGGGGGGGATACTGAAGCTTTCTTT
CDR3 protein: CASSYGLGGDTEAFF
D gene: NA
clone size: many
V gene: TRBV6-6
J gene: TRBJ1-1

CDR3 DNA: TGCGCCAGCAGCTTGGGACTTTTGGATGGGGCAGATACGCAGTATTTT
CDR3 protein: CASSLGLLDGADTQYF
D gene: NA
clone size: NA
V gene: TRBV5-1
J gene: TRBJ2-3

CDR3 DNA: TGTGCCAGCATTGCAGGGAACACCGGGGAGCTGTTTTTT
CDR3 protein: CASIAGNTGELFF
D gene: NA
clone size: NA
V gene: TRBV7-8
J gene: TRBJ2-2

CDR3 DNA: TGTGCCAGCAGCTTAGCGGGACTAGCGGACTACGAGCAGTACTTC
CDR3 protein: CASSLAGLADYEQYF
D gene: TRBD2
clone size: few
V gene: TRBV7-2
J gene: TRBJ2-7

CDR3 DNA: TGTGCCAGCAGCTTAAAGGGCCCCGATACGCAGTATTTT
CDR3 protein: CASSLKGPDTQYF
D gene: NA
clone size: NA
V gene: TRBV7-2
J gene: TRBJ2-3

CDR3 DNA: TGTGCCAGCAGTGATCAACTAGCGGGAGTCACCGGGGAGCTGTTTTTT
CDR3 protein: CASSDQLAGVTGELFF
D gene: TRBD2
clone size: many
V gene: TRBV6-1
J gene: TRBJ2-2

CDR3 DNA: TGTGCCAGCAGTTACTCGGGGGAAGGCTACACCTTC
CDR3 protein: CASSYSGEGYTF
D gene: NA
clone size: few
V gene: TRBV6-6
J gene: TRBJ1-2

CDR3 DNA: TGTGCCAGCAGTGAATGGGCAGGAAGGGCCGGAGCTTTCTTT
CDR3 protein: CASSEWAGRAGAFF
D gene: NA
clone size: NA
V gene: TRBV6-5
J gene: TRBJ1-1

CDR3 DNA: TGTGCCAGCAGGGAACAGGGGGCGGATGGCTACACCTTC
CDR3 protein: CASREQGADGYTF
D gene: TRBD1
clone size: many
V gene: TRBV10-3
J gene: TRBJ1-2

CDR3 DNA: TGTGCCAGCAGCGTAGGAAACTCTCGAAATCAGCCCCAGCATTTT
CDR3 protein: CASSVGNSRNQPQHF
D gene: NA
clone size: NA
V gene: TRBV9
J gene: TRBJ1-5

CDR3 DNA: TGCGCCAGCAGCCGCTCATACAATGAGCAGTTCTTC
CDR3 protein: CASSRSYNEQFF
D gene: NA
clone size: NA
V gene: TRBV5-1
J gene: TRBJ2-1

CDR3 DNA: TGTGCCAGCAGCTTATCAGGGGAAAACATTCAGTACTTC
CDR3 protein: CASSLSGENIQYF
D gene: NA
clone size: NA
V gene: TRBV11-2
J gene: TRBJ2-4

CDR3 DNA: TGTGCCAGCAGTAAGTCTAACCGCGGTGAGCAGTTCTTC
CDR3 protein: CASSKSNRGEQFF
D gene: NA
clone size: few
V gene: TRBV6-1
J gene: TRBJ2-1

CDR3 DNA: TGTGCCAGCAGCTTAGTGGGACAGGGGACTAGCGGGGGGAACTACGAGCAGTACTTC
CDR3 protein: CASSLVGQGTSGGNYEQYF
D gene: TRBD2
clone size: NA
V gene: TRBV7-2
J gene: TRBJ2-7

CDR3 DNA: TGTGCCAGTAGTCCCGGGACAGCTAGCAATCAGCCCCAGCATTTT
CDR3 protein: CASSPGTASNQPQHF
D gene: TRBD1
clone size: NA
V gene: TRBV19
J gene: TRBJ1-5

CDR3 DNA: TGTGCCAGCAGTTACCGTGAACCGGGACTAGCCTGGTACGAGCAGTACTTC
CDR3 protein: CASSYREPGLAWYEQYF
D gene: TRBD2
clone size: NA
V gene: TRBV27
J gene: TRBJ2-7

CDR3 DNA: TGTGCCAGCAGCCTGTTGACAGGGCAGAACACTGAAGCTTTCTTT
CDR3 protein: CASSLLTGQNTEAFF
D gene: TRBD1
clone size: few
V gene: TRBV14
J gene: TRBJ1-1

CDR3 DNA: TGTGCCAGCAGCGTAGGGACAGGACCAGACGTCTATGGCTACACCTTC
CDR3 protein: CASSVGTGPDVYGYTF
D gene: TRBD1
clone size: medium-sized
V gene: TRBV9
J gene: TRBJ1-2

CDR3 DNA: TGTGCCAGCTCCCCCTTCGGGGACACTGAAGCTTTCTTT
CDR3 protein: CASSPFGDTEAFF
D gene: NA
clone size: NA
V gene: TRBV18
J gene: TRBJ1-1

CDR3 DNA: TGTGCCAGCAGACCGACTAGCGGAAAAGAGACCCAGTACTTC
CDR3 protein: CASRPTSGKETQYF
D gene: TRBD2
clone size: NA
V gene: TRBV11-2
J gene: TRBJ2-5

CDR3 DNA: TGTGCCAGCAGCTTAGATAGCAATCAGCCCCAGCATTTT
CDR3 protein: CASSLDSNQPQHF
D gene: NA
clone size: NA
V gene: TRBV7-6
J gene: TRBJ1-5

CDR3 DNA: TGTGCCAGCAGCGCCGCTAGCGGGAGGGCCCCCCACGAGCAGTACTTC
CDR3 protein: CASSAASGRAPHEQYF
D gene: TRBD2
clone size: NA
V gene: TRBV9
J gene: TRBJ2-7

CDR3 DNA: TGTGCCAGCAGCGCCACAGGGGGCTTTGAAAAACTGTTTTTT
CDR3 protein: CASSATGGFEKLFF
D gene: TRBD1
clone size: NA
V gene: TRBV9
J gene: TRBJ1-4

CDR3 DNA: TGTGCCAGCAGCCCAGGACCGCTCTACAATGAGCAGTTCTTC
CDR3 protein: CASSPGPLYNEQFF
D gene: NA
clone size: NA
V gene: TRBV14
J gene: TRBJ2-1